What follows are 29 T cell receptor beta chains derived from one specimen sequenced in a study of response to subunit inactivated influenza vaccine (dated 2018 in TCRdb). Library preparation used RT-PCR. TCRdb records Illumina HiSeq 2500 as the sequencer. Through fastp at Q25 and MiXCR, TCRdb rebuilt clones from the public reads, retaining in-frame beta chains. Rows with one shared CDR3 protein collapse into an entry with the most common genes and DNA. Present in this sample are roughly 780,000 distinct CDR3 sequences, roughly 20% of which were seen just once. The leading ten clones occupy roughly a tenth of the sample. The sample consisted of PBMCs from blood, taken about 5 days after vaccination. These receptors were taken from a man between 50 and 59 years old who received an inactivated influenza vaccine. Donor details come from another sample of the same person, matched by shared clones.

This clonotype was seen at least ten times. This chain joins TRBV12-3 or TRBV12-4 and TRBJ2-7; D possibly corresponds to TRBD2 (6 bases). The CDR3 length is 15 residues. The V and J ends lost 1 base and 7 bases respectively, with 17 bases between them. The CDR3 region is CASSLGQGEAREQYF. CDR3 bases: TGTGCCAGCAGTTTAGGGCAAGGGGAGGCGAGGGAGCAGTACTTC.

The DNA of the CDR3 is TGTGCCAGCAGTGAGGGGACAGGGGGCAGGGAAAAACTGTTTTTT. As protein: CASSEGTGGREKLFF. The gene calls are TRBV6-1 and TRBJ1-4; the match to TRBD1 covers 12 bases. There are 15 residues in the CDR3. In germline, CDR1 is MNHNS, CDR2 SASEGT. Losses at the gene ends were 3 bases for V and 8 bases for J; bases not matched to a gene: 4.

In its sample, this clonotype was seen many times. This chain uses TRBV27 with TRBJ2-2; the match to TRBD2 covers 13 bases. The V segment lost 6 bases and the J segment 5 bases; nucleotides outside the gene matches: 3. Germline loops: CDR1 MNHEY, CDR2 SMNVEV (reference sequence). The CDR3 extends over 15 amino acids. The CDR3 spells CASSGLAGVTGELFF. As DNA, the CDR3 is TGTGCCAGCAGCGGACTAGCGGGAGTGACCGGGGAGCTGTTTTTT.

The chain uses TRBV9 and TRBJ2-7; 10 bases align to TRBD1. The germline CDR1 and CDR2 sequences are SGDLS and YYNGEE. The CDR3 covers 16 residues. Trimming took 3 bases from V and 5 from J; bases not matched to a gene: 11. The chain's CDR3 is CASSADAGTGVHEQYF. The CDR3, as DNA: TGTGCCAGCAGCGCAGACGCCGGGACAGGGGTCCACGAGCAGTACTTC.

There are a few counts of this clonotype. V usage is TRBV20-1 and J usage is TRBJ2-7; D not certain. This CDR3 region has 13 residues. Germline V gene sequence: CDR1 DFQATT, CDR2 SNEGSKA (reference sequence). V was cut by 0 bases and J by 3 bases, with 9 bases left in between. In nucleotides, the CDR3 is TGCAGTGCTAGAGAAAGCAGCTACTACGAGCAGTACTTC. Its protein is CSARESSYYEQYF.

The chain carries TRBV9 and TRBJ2-7, with unresolved D. V shed 0 bases and J shed 5 bases, with 15 bases lying between them. There are 15 residues in the CDR3. From germline, CDR1 is SGDLS and CDR2 YYNGEE. The CDR3 sequence is CASSVGHAGVNEQYF. DNA of the CDR3: TGTGCCAGCAGCGTAGGACACGCAGGTGTCAACGAGCAGTACTTC.

The V gene is TRBV19, the J gene TRBJ1-2, with no clear D. Trimming removed 7 bases from V and 0 bases from J, with 6 bases in between. Germline V gives CDR1 LNHDA, CDR2 SQIVND (reference sequence). The CDR3 loop spans 12 amino acids. The CDR3 DNA reads TGTGCCAGTACTCGGTCTAACTATGGCTACACCTTC. This codes for CASTRSNYGYTF.

The rearrangement links TRBV12-3 or TRBV12-4 to TRBJ2-3; TRBD1 is a possible D gene (6 bases). Between the trimmed V and J ends, which lost 8 bases and 5 bases, there was a span of 17 bases. The CDR3 totals 14 residues. DNA for the CDR3: TGTGCCAGCGGACACAGGGCTGTGGTAGATACGCAGTATTTT. Protein product: CASGHRAVVDTQYF.

The table lists this clonotype with a few counts. The genes are TRBV12-3 or TRBV12-4 and TRBJ2-1; 7 positions match TRBD1. The CDR3 is 16 residues long. V dropped 5 bases and J dropped 3; count of bases not matched to a gene: 10. CDR3 nucleotides: TGTGCCAGCAGTGCCCTTTCTTCAGGGGGCTACAATGAGCAGTTCTTC. Its protein product is CASSALSSGGYNEQFF.

The CDR3 region has the DNA TGTGCCAGCAGCTTTTGGGACAGGGGTGGAACAGATACGCAGTATTTT. It codes for CASSFWDRGGTDTQYF. The genes are TRBV7-2 and TRBJ2-3; TRBD1 aligns across 10 bases. The V and J ends lost 3 bases and 3 bases, in that order; junction bases with no gene match: 6. In germline, CDR1 is SGHTA, CDR2 FQGNSA. This CDR3 spans 16 amino acids.

This clonotype was recorded at least ten times. The CDR3 sequence is CSATGTGSSYEQYF. CDR3 bases: TGCAGTGCTACCGGGACAGGGAGCTCCTACGAGCAGTACTTC. This chain connects TRBV20-1 to TRBJ2-7, with TRBD1 matching 9 bases. CDR1 is DFQATT, CDR2 SNEGSKA, per germline (reference sequence). J was trimmed by 0 bases and V by 4 bases; bases with no gene match: 4. There are 14 residues in the CDR3.

The sample holds many counts of this clonotype. The chain links TRBV12-3 or TRBV12-4 to TRBJ1-2; no definite D call. This CDR3 spans 13 amino acids. V dropped 6 bases and J dropped 2 bases, with 10 bases sitting between them. The CDR3 is CASSFGRNYGYTF. CDR3 bases: TGTGCCAGCAGCTTTGGGCGGAACTATGGCTACACCTTC.

This clonotype has a count of ten or more. This chain uses TRBV5-1 with TRBJ2-3; D not certain. Trimming took off 2 bases at V and 0 bases at J, with 10 bases between the two ends. Germline CDR1 SGHRS, CDR2 YFSETQ. There are 15 residues in the CDR3. DNA for the CDR3: TGCGCCAGCAGCTTTAAAGGATCTAGCACAGATACGCAGTATTTT. Its translation: CASSFKGSSTDTQYF.

This clonotype was detected a few times. V gene TRBV7-2 combines with J gene TRBJ2-6; no clear D gene. The V gene lost 7 bases and the J gene lost 4 bases, with 11 bases spanning the gap. Germline CDR1 is SGHTA and CDR2 is FQGNSA. This CDR3 has 14 residues. CDR3 DNA: TGTGCCAGCACTTTTCGGCAAGGGGCCAACGTCCTGACTTTC. As protein: CASTFRQGANVLTF.

This clonotype was seen a few times. The chain combines TRBV5-1 with TRBJ2-1; D gene ambiguous. The V gene lost 4 bases and the J gene lost 10 bases, with 15 bases spanning the gap. This CDR3 contains 13 residues. Per the germline V gene, CDR1 is SGHRS and CDR2 is YFSETQ. CDR3 loop: CASSPATAAEQFF. The CDR3 DNA follows: TGCGCCAGCAGCCCGGCCACGGCAGCGGAGCAGTTCTTC.

A few counts support this clonotype. V and J are TRBV18 and TRBJ1-1; D gene uncertain. V was trimmed by 0 bases and J by 5 bases, leaving 7 bases between them. The CDR3 spans 13 residues. Per the germline V gene, CDR1 is KGHSH and CDR2 is LQKENI. CDR3 nucleotides: TGTGCCAGCTCACCACCGGCAGGTACTGAAGCTTTCTTT. Protein sequence: CASSPPAGTEAFF.

V usage is TRBV14 and J usage is TRBJ2-1, with D hard to call. The CDR3 has 15 residues. Trimming pared 5 bases from V and 6 bases from J, leaving 17 bases between. Germline CDR1 is SGHDN and CDR2 is FVKESK. Here the CDR3 reads CASSFHHGYSNEQFF. In nucleotides, the CDR3 is TGTGCCAGCAGCTTCCACCACGGGTACAGCAATGAGCAGTTCTTC.

CDR3 sequence reads: CASSLGERAYEQYF. The CDR3 DNA reads as TGCGCCAGCAGCTTAGGGGAGCGCGCCTACGAGCAGTACTTC. This chain joins TRBV5-1 and TRBJ2-7, with D perhaps given as TRBD1 or TRBD2 (5 bases each). V gave up 2 bases and J gave up 2 bases, with 11 bases separating them. The CDR3 consists of 14 residues. CDR1 is SGHRS, CDR2 YFSETQ, per germline.

The V gene is TRBV12-3 or TRBV12-4, the J gene TRBJ2-6, with D uncertain. Trimming removed 9 bases from V and 0 bases from J, with 6 bases in between. CDR3 length: 13 amino acids. CDR3 sequence reads: CASESSGANVLTF. Written as DNA, the CDR3 is TGTGCCAGTGAGAGCTCTGGGGCCAACGTCCTGACTTTC.

The chain recombines TRBV20-1 with TRBJ1-2, with TRBD1 identical over 7 bases. Germline values: CDR1 DFQATT, CDR2 SNEGSKA (reference sequence). V dropped 7 bases and J dropped 4; count of bases not matched to a gene: 12. The CDR3 is 14 amino acids. The CDR3 nucleotides read TGCAGTGGGACAAAGGGGGCGCGGGGCTATGGCTACACCTTC. It encodes CSGTKGARGYGYTF.

The chain is built from TRBV20-1 and TRBJ2-1; 10 bases agree with TRBD2. The germline V gene has CDR1 DFQATT and CDR2 SNEGSKA (reference sequence). The V segment lost 3 bases and the J segment 7 bases; nucleotides outside the gene matches: 9. The length of the CDR3 is 15 residues. The CDR3 DNA follows: TGCAGTGCTAGTCCGCCGGGACTAGCGAATAATGAGCAGTTCTTC. Residues: CSASPPGLANNEQFF.

A few counts support this clonotype. V is TRBV12-3 or TRBV12-4 and J is TRBJ2-1; D may be TRBD1 (5 bases). V shed 6 bases and J shed 5 bases, with 14 bases lying between them. The length of the CDR3 is 14 residues. CDR3 region: CASRPGSFDNEQFF. Written as DNA, the CDR3 is TGTGCCAGCAGACCAGGGTCGTTCGACAATGAGCAGTTCTTC.

The chain combines TRBV20-1 with TRBJ2-5, with 16 bases identical to TRBD2. The CDR3 runs to 20 residues. V lost 0 bases to trimming and J lost 2 bases; unmatched junction nucleotides: 12. Germline V gene data show CDR1 as DFQATT and CDR2 as SNEGSKA (reference sequence). CDR3 amino acids: CSARDLKGTSGGVRQETQYF. The CDR3 nucleotides read TGCAGTGCTAGAGACCTAAAGGGGACTAGCGGGGGGGTTAGACAAGAGACCCAGTACTTC.

This clonotype appeared a few times. The chain employs TRBV6-2 or TRBV6-3 and TRBJ2-7; D not certain. This CDR3 is 15 amino acids long. Germline CDR1 and CDR2: MNHEY and SVGEGT. Between the trimmed V and J ends, which lost 6 bases and 5 bases, there was a span of 20 bases. The CDR3 bases are TGTGCCAGCAGACCGTACCCTTCCGGTGACAACGAGCAGTACTTC. Protein: CASRPYPSGDNEQYF.

V usage is TRBV20-1 and J usage is TRBJ2-2; 7 positions agree with TRBD1. The CDR3 sequence is 15 residues long. The germline gives CDR1 DFQATT, CDR2 SNEGSKA (reference sequence). V lost 1 base and J lost 0; bases outside the gene matches: 2. CDR3 in amino acids: CSARVTGTNTGELFF. CDR3 DNA: TGCAGTGCTAGAGTGACAGGGACGAACACCGGGGAGCTGTTTTTT.

The sample holds a few counts of this clonotype. The V and J genes are TRBV12-3 or TRBV12-4 and TRBJ2-2, with no clear D. V lost 5 bases and J lost 1, with 11 bases in between. This CDR3 is 15 amino acids long. CDR3 sequence reads: CASSQPDKNTGELFF. CDR3 DNA: TGTGCCAGCAGTCAGCCCGACAAGAACACCGGGGAGCTGTTTTTT.

This chain joins TRBV7-2 and TRBJ2-7; 10 nucleotides agree with TRBD2. CDR1 is SGHTA, CDR2 FQGNSA, per germline. V dropped 4 bases and J dropped 2; count of bases not matched to a gene: 2. This CDR3 region has 14 residues. The DNA of the CDR3 is TGTGCCAGCAGCTATACTAGCGGGGCCTACGAGCAGTACTTC. Its protein product is CASSYTSGAYEQYF.

The rearrangement links TRBV20-1 to TRBJ2-5, with D uncertain. The V end lost 0 bases, the J end lost 7 bases, and 21 bases lay between the germline ends. The germline gives CDR1 DFQATT, CDR2 SNEGSKA (reference sequence). The CDR3 is 16 amino acids. CDR3 in DNA: TGCAGTGCTAGAGAATGGCAGGCCTGGATGTCAGCGACCCAGTACTTC. Translated: CSAREWQAWMSATQYF.

This chain uses TRBV7-8 with TRBJ2-1; TRBD2 agrees at 9 bases. The germline CDR1 and CDR2 sequences are SGHVS and FQNEAQ. V shed 5 bases, J shed 6 bases, and the junction held 14 bases outside the gene matches. The CDR3 totals 17 residues. The DNA for the CDR3 is TGTGCCAGCAGCAAACCAAGCGGGAGGACAAAGTCCAATGAGCAGTTCTTC. Protein sequence: CASSKPSGRTKSNEQFF.